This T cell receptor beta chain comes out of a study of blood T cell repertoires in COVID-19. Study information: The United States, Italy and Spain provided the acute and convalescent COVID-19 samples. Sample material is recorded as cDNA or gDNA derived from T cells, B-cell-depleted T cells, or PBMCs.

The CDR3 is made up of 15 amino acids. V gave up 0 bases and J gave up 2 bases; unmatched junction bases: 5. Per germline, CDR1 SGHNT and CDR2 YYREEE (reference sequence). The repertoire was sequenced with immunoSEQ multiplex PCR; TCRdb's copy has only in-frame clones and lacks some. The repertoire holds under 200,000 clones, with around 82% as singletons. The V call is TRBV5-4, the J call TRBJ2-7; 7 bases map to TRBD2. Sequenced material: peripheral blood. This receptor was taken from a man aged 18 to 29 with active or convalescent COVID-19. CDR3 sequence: CASSLGAGFTYEQYF. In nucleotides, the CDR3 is TGTGCCAGCAGCTTGGGAGCGGGGTTCACCTACGAGCAGTACTTC. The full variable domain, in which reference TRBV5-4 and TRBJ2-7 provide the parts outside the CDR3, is ETGVTQSPTHLIKTRGQQVTLRCSSQSGHNTVSWYQQALGQGPQFIFQYYREEENGRGNFPPRFSGLQFPNYSSELNVNALELDDSALYLCASSLGAGFTYEQYFGPGTRLTVT.